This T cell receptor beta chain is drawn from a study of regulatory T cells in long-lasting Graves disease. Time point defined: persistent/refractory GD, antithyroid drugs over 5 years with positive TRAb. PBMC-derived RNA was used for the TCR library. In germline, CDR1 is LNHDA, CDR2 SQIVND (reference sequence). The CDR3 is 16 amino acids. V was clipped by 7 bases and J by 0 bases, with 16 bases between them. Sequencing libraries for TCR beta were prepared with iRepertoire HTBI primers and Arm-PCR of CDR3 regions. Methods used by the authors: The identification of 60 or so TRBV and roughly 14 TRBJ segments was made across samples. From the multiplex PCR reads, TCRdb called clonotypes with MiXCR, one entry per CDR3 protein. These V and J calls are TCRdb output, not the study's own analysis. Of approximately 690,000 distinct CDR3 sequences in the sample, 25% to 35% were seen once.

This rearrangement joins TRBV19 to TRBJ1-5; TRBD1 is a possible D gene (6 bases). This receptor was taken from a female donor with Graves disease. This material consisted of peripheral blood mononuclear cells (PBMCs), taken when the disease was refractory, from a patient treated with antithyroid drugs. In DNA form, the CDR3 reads TGTGCCAGTACCCAACGACAGGATTATAGCAATCAGCCCCAGCATTTT. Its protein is CASTQRQDYSNQPQHF.